A selection of T cell receptor beta chains follows, all from one sample in a study of CD8 T cells in Susac syndrome. TCRdb called the immunoSEQ multiplex PCR reads again in MiXCR, with one record for every CDR3 protein. The sample carries approximately 140,000 distinct CDR3 sequences, 80% to 85% recorded once. Source material: CD8+ T cells from PBMCs. These receptors were taken from a human donor with multiple sclerosis. The CDR3 runs from the conserved cysteine through the conserved F or W. Each record gives: J gene, D gene, V gene, clone size, CDR3 DNA, CDR3 protein. The D gene is left open where the match is weak. Expanded clones get a size class; other rows say once, few or many, or leave the size out.

j_call: TRBJ2-3
d_call: -
v_call: TRBV19
clone_size: -
cdr3_nt: TGTGCCAGTAGGGTCGCGGTTACGAGGACATTGAGAGATACGCAGTATTTT
cdr3_aa: CASRVAVTRTLRDTQYF

j_call: TRBJ1-2
d_call: -
v_call: TRBV13
clone_size: -
cdr3_nt: TGTGCCAGCAGCTTTTCCATGGCAGATGGCTACACCTTC
cdr3_aa: CASSFSMADGYTF

j_call: TRBJ2-7
d_call: -
v_call: TRBV27
clone_size: few
cdr3_nt: TGTGCCAGCAGTTTAGGGCAGGGGGGCTACGAGCAGTACTTC
cdr3_aa: CASSLGQGGYEQYF

j_call: TRBJ1-2
d_call: -
v_call: TRBV29-1
clone_size: once
cdr3_nt: TGCAGCGGGTGGACAGATGGCTACACCTTC
cdr3_aa: CSGWTDGYTF

j_call: TRBJ2-1
d_call: -
v_call: TRBV7-9
clone_size: -
cdr3_nt: TGTGCCAGCAGCTCAGGAGCAAATGAGCAGTTCTTC
cdr3_aa: CASSSGANEQFF

j_call: TRBJ2-7
d_call: -
v_call: TRBV4-1
clone_size: -
cdr3_nt: TGCGCCAGCAGCCAAGAACGAGTGGATTCGGGACAGTACTTC
cdr3_aa: CASSQERVDSGQYF

j_call: TRBJ2-1
d_call: TRBD2
v_call: TRBV2
clone_size: -
cdr3_nt: TGTGCCAGCAGTGGGGGACTAGTTTTGTACAATGAGCAGTTCTTC
cdr3_aa: CASSGGLVLYNEQFF

j_call: TRBJ1-5
d_call: TRBD1
v_call: TRBV6-1
clone_size: few
cdr3_nt: TGTGCCAGCAATGACAGGGGCAGTCAGCCCCAGCATTTT
cdr3_aa: CASNDRGSQPQHF

j_call: TRBJ1-2
d_call: TRBD1
v_call: TRBV10-3
clone_size: -
cdr3_nt: TGTGCCATCAGTGAGTCAAAGGGACAGGGCGAGAGCTACACCTTC
cdr3_aa: CAISESKGQGESYTF

j_call: TRBJ2-3
d_call: TRBD2
v_call: TRBV9
clone_size: -
cdr3_nt: TGTGCCAGCAGCGTAGCTGAGCGGGAAGGGGGCACAGATACGCAGTATTTT
cdr3_aa: CASSVAEREGGTDTQYF

j_call: TRBJ2-1
d_call: -
v_call: TRBV3-1
clone_size: -
cdr3_nt: TGTGCCAGCAGCCAAGGGCCCCGGAGGGCCACCAATGAGCAGTTCTTC
cdr3_aa: CASSQGPRRATNEQFF

j_call: TRBJ1-5
d_call: -
v_call: TRBV19
clone_size: -
cdr3_nt: TGTGCCAGTAGCGCGCAGGAGGGTCAGCCCCAGCATTTT
cdr3_aa: CASSAQEGQPQHF

j_call: TRBJ2-2
d_call: -
v_call: TRBV6-5
clone_size: -
cdr3_nt: TGTGCCAGCAAATTACTCCCCGGGGGGGAGCTGTTTTTT
cdr3_aa: CASKLLPGGELFF

j_call: TRBJ2-5
d_call: -
v_call: TRBV19
clone_size: -
cdr3_nt: TGTGCCAGCCGACCGGGGGTAGGGGAGACCCAGTACTTC
cdr3_aa: CASRPGVGETQYF

j_call: TRBJ1-2
d_call: -
v_call: TRBV11-2
clone_size: once
cdr3_nt: TGTGCCAGCAGCTACGGGGACTATGGCTACACCTTC
cdr3_aa: CASSYGDYGYTF